Presented here are 9 T cell receptor beta chains from one specimen sequenced in a study of control samples from healthy donors and cancer patients. Repertoires were generated with immunoSEQ multiplex PCR, while TCRdb's copy carries only in-frame clones and drops some. The table shows roughly 95,000 clones, with roughly 88% occurring only once. Specimen: blood. These receptors were taken from a man aged 30 to 39 in good health.

The V gene is TRBV5-1, the J gene TRBJ1-6; 8 positions match TRBD1. Germline-derived CDR1 and CDR2 are SGHRS and YFSETQ. The CDR3 runs to 15 residues. V trimming: 0 bases; J trimming: 13 bases; junction bases outside the gene matches: 9. CDR3 sequence: CASSLDGQGPPPLHF. Here the CDR3 DNA reads TGCGCCAGCAGCTTGGATGGACAGGGCCCTCCGCCCCTCCACTTT.

The chain employs TRBV7-9 and TRBJ2-1, with D possibly matching TRBD2 (6 bases). The CDR3 is made up of 16 amino acids. Deletions cut 3 bases from V and 4 bases from J, with 16 bases between. Per the germline V gene, CDR1 is SEHNR and CDR2 is FQNEAQ (reference sequence). CDR3 protein: CASSFRGMGFYNEQFF. The CDR3 DNA reads as TGTGCCAGCAGCTTTCGGGGGATGGGGTTTTACAATGAGCAGTTCTTC. Drawing the rest from reference TRBV7-9 and TRBJ2-1, the complete variable domain is DTGVSQNPRHKITKRGQNVTFRCDPISEHNRLYWYRQTLGQGPEFLTYFQNEAQLEKSRLLSDRFSAERPKGSFSTLEIQRTEQGDSAMYLCASSFRGMGFYNEQFFGPGTRLTVL.

This clone was picked up a small number of times. The rearrangement uses TRBV6-5 and TRBJ2-3; 10 positions agree with TRBD1. CDR1 and CDR2 (germline): MNHEY, SVGAGI. This CDR3 contains 15 residues. V shed 6 bases and J 3 bases; nucleotides not matched to a gene: 6. The chain's CDR3 is CASRARGQGTDTQYF. The DNA of the CDR3 is TGTGCCAGCAGAGCGAGGGGACAGGGGACAGATACGCAGTATTTT.

V usage is TRBV3-1 (or the pseudogene TRBV3-2) and J usage is TRBJ1-1, with 8 nucleotides matching TRBD1. V dropped 5 bases and J dropped 4; count of bases not matched to a gene: 6. This CDR3 region has 14 residues. CDR1 is LGHDT and CDR2 is YNNKEL in the germline V gene (reference sequence). For the CDR3, the DNA is TGTGCCAGCAGCTTTAGACAGGGGACCACTGAAGCTTTCTTT. Its protein product is CASSFRQGTTEAFF.

The V gene is TRBV4-2, the J gene TRBJ2-7; 9 positions match TRBD2. The CDR3 sequence is 15 residues long. The V and J ends lost 0 bases and 3 bases, in that order; junction bases with no gene match: 3. Germline lookup yields CDR1 LGHNA and CDR2 YNFKEQ. As DNA, the CDR3 is TGTGCCAGCAGCCAAGAGCGGACTAGCGACTACGAGCAGTACTTC. Translation: CASSQERTSDYEQYF.

This chain joins TRBV7-2 and TRBJ1-2; 8 bases match TRBD1. CDR3 length: 17 amino acids. Germline CDR1 and CDR2: SGHTA and FQGNSA. J lost 4 bases, V lost 5 bases, and 15 bases had no gene match. The CDR3 here is CASSISPADRAGYGYTF. The CDR3, as DNA: TGTGCCAGCAGCATCTCACCAGCGGACAGGGCAGGCTATGGCTACACCTTC.

The chain recombines TRBV7-9 with TRBJ1-2, with D perhaps matching TRBD1 (5 bases). Looked up from germline, CDR1 is SEHNR and CDR2 is FQNEAQ (reference sequence). V was trimmed by 4 bases and J by 13 bases, leaving 22 bases between them. The length of the CDR3 is 14 residues. The CDR3 reads CASSSLMGLGICTF. CDR3 in DNA: TGTGCCAGCAGCTCGCTAATGGGGCTTGGGATCTGCACCTTC. Supplemented by reference TRBV7-9 and TRBJ1-2, the full variable domain reads DTGVSQNPRHKITKRGQNVTFRCDPISEHNRLYWYRQTLGQGPEFLTYFQNEAQLEKSRLLSDRFSAERPKGSFSTLEIQRTEQGDSAMYLCASSSLMGLGICTFGSGTRLTVV.

The chain has TRBV28 and TRBJ2-7; D unresolved. CDR3 length: 14 amino acids. Between the trimmed V and J ends, which lost 6 bases and 3 bases, there was a span of 15 bases. Germline CDR1 MDHEN, CDR2 SYDVKM. The CDR3 coding sequence is TGTGCCAGCAGCCCAGGACGGATTTACTACGAGCAGTACTTC. Translating it yields CASSPGRIYYEQYF.

The rearrangement links TRBV13 to TRBJ2-1; TRBD2 agrees at 8 bases. V lost 5 bases and J lost 3; bases outside the gene matches: 15. Germline V gene data show CDR1 as PRHDT and CDR2 as FYEKMQ (reference sequence). The length of the CDR3 is 18 residues. Written as DNA, the CDR3 is TGTGCCAGCAGCGCAGGACCACCGACTAGCGTACTCTACAATGAGCAGTTCTTC. This codes for CASSAGPPTSVLYNEQFF.